This T cell receptor (beta chain) stems from a study of shared clonotypes between healthy human individuals. Notes on the study in general: For naive CD4 cells, 4% to 6% of clonotypes were shared across a few donors. In general, naive subsets displayed greater estimated richness than memory subsets did. A limitation of the genetic and exposure-history diversity represented arose from few donors.

V was cut by 3 bases and J by 2 bases, with 11 bases left in between. CDR1 MGHRA and CDR2 YSYEKL come from the germline V gene. This CDR3 is 15 amino acids long. Selected positively for CCR7 and CD45RO-negative, naive CD8 cells excluded terminally differentiated effector memory CD45RA+ cells. Under the authors' procedure: Owing to the provision of junction-only sequences devoid of quality scores by immunoSEQ, filtering differed. TCRdb keeps only in-frame clones here, not all; method: immunoSEQ multiplex PCR. For V, J and clone size, that table is used; D and trimming come from the DNA. The data contain approximately 2,000,000 clones, about 94% of them singletons. Worth noting for this clone: Its antigen is undetermined.

This rearrangement joins TRBV4-1 to TRBJ1-5, with a tentative D call TRBD1 (6 bases). Sequencing used naive CD8+ T cells from PBMCs. The receptor comes from a man aged 18 to 30 in good health. Some clones in this sample may be carry-over from other donors' samples. The CDR3 DNA reads as TGCGCCAGCAGCCACAGACAGGAACGCAATCAGCCCCAGCATTTT. This sequence encodes CASSHRQERNQPQHF.